These 23 T cell receptor delta chains came from one sample sequenced in a study of γδ T cells in repeated Plasmodium falciparum infection. Vgamma9/Vdelta2+ and Vdelta2-negative gammadelta T cells were flow-sorted from PBMC for bulk sequencing. TCRdb fed the multiplex PCR reads into CATT to redo clone calling. In the table there are roughly 93,000 delta-chain clones, roughly 1.4% of which are singletons. The specimen was gamma-delta T cells from blood. These receptors were taken from a pool of human donors (malaria-infected and uninfected, not separated).

Concerning this clone: The protein held in TCRdb is that of a much larger clone and does not match this DNA's translation at residue 13, likely because of a read error; the protein shown is translated from the DNA. The chain joins TRDV1 to TRDJ1; a weak D match, TRDD3 (8 bases). TCRdb supplies no J gene; here it was assigned by aligning the nucleotide sequence to germline. V lost 3 bases and J 9 bases, leaving 23 bases between the germline ends. This CDR3 spans 16 amino acids. Germline V gives CDR1 TSWWSYY, CDR2 QGS. CDR3 protein: CALGDPWPSWGTELIF. The CDR3 DNA reads as TGTGCTCTTGGGGATCCGTGGCCTTCCTGGGGGACCGAACTCATCTTT.

Worth noting for this clone: A far larger clone differs by one base, so this is likely a read error. The same CDR3 also results from other DNA sequences found in this sample. V gene TRDV1 was called; the J gene was not; the D call of TRDD3 is as the table states it, not checked on the DNA. There are 15 residues in the CDR3. The V gene's germline CDR1 is TSWWSYY and CDR2 QGS. CDR3: CALGETPHRRDHLIF. The CDR3 bases are TGTGCTCTTGGGGAGACTCCTCACAGGAGGGATCACCTCATCTTT.

This clone was observed a handful of times. A single base is all that separates this from a far larger clone, so a read error is likely. TRDV3 is the V gene, and the J gene was not called; TRDD3, as called in the table, went unchecked against the DNA. This CDR3 spans 18 amino acids. Per germline, CDR1 TVYSNPD and CDR2 GDNSRS (reference sequence). In DNA, the CDR3 is TGTGCCTTTATGTCCCGACGGGCTGGGGGACTCATCACCGATAAGCTCATCTTT. Translation: CAFMSRRAGGLITDKLIF.

There are many counts of this clone. With only one base between it and a far larger clone, this is likely a read error. The sample contains more than one DNA sequence encoding this CDR3. The genes are TRDV2 and TRDJ1; 12 nucleotides agree with TRDD3. TCRdb lists no J gene, so it was determined here by aligning the DNA to germline. The CDR3 loop spans 17 amino acids. V was pared by 0 bases and J by 3 bases, with 7 bases of the junction left unmatched. CDR1 and CDR2 from the germline V gene are GEAIGNYY and EKD. CDR3 nucleotide sequence: TGTGCCTGTGACACCGGCTACTGGGGGATACAGCCCGATAAACTCATCTTT. Translation: CACDTGYWGIQPDKLIF.

This clone has at least ten counts. The chain recombines TRDV1 with TRDJ1; 11 nucleotides match TRDD3. V shed 4 bases and J 0 bases; nucleotides not matched to a gene: 22. Germline V gives CDR1 TSWWSYY, CDR2 QGS. CDR3 length: 22 residues. The CDR3 loop reads CALGAPVGPDWGILTYTDKLIF. In nucleotides, the CDR3 is TGTGCTCTTGGGGCCCCTGTTGGGCCTGACTGGGGGATATTGACGTACACCGATAAACTCATCTTT.

This clone has ten or more counts. This probably arose from a read error, given a far larger clone one base away. Different DNA sequences within this sample yield the same CDR3. The V call is TRDV2, the J call TRDJ1, with 10 bases matching TRDD3. Trimming removed 2 bases from V and 6 bases from J; junction bases left unmatched: 8. CDR3 length: 15 residues. Germline V gene sequence: CDR1 GEAIGNYY, CDR2 EKD. The CDR3 protein is CACDICALGDNKLIF. CDR3 DNA sequence: TGTGCCTGTGACATCTGCGCGCTGGGGGATAATAAACTCATCTTT.

This clone was seen more than once but under ten times. Translating this DNA gives a protein that differs at residue 4 from the TCRdb one, which belongs to a much larger clone; a read error is likely, and the protein shown is this translation. The DNA for the CDR3 is TGTGCCTGTGTCGTACTGGGGGATACGACAGCACAACTCTTCTTT. As protein: CACVVLGDTTAQLFF. The V call is TRDV2, the J call TRDJ2; 12 bases are shared with TRDD3. Here the J gene was assigned by germline matching of the DNA, as TCRdb has none. Germline CDR1 reads GEAIGNYY; CDR2 reads EKD. There are 15 residues in the CDR3. V was clipped by 5 bases and J by 4 bases; unmatched bases: 4.

This clone was counted at least ten times. This rearrangement joins TRDV1 to TRDJ1; TRDD3 aligns across 10 bases. TCRdb lists no J gene, so it was determined here by aligning the DNA to germline. J gave up 2 bases and V 1 base, and 19 bases lay outside the gene matches. Per the germline V gene, CDR1 is TSWWSYY and CDR2 is QGS. CDR3 length: 21 amino acids. The CDR3 loop reads CALGERYFGSRGGYSTDKLIF. Written as DNA, the CDR3 is TGTGCTCTTGGGGAACGGTATTTTGGGAGTCGTGGGGGATACTCGACCGATAAACTCATCTTT.

With respect to this clone: TCRdb attributes to this sequence the protein of a much larger clone, which differs from the DNA translation at residue 19; a read error is likely, and the protein displayed is translated from the DNA. The gene calls are TRDV1 and TRDJ1; 9 nucleotides agree with TRDD3. The length of the CDR3 is 22 residues. From germline, CDR1 is TSWWSYY and CDR2 QGS. The CDR3 region is CALGLRPSGPYWGIGRTDRLIF. The CDR3 DNA reads TGTGCTCTTGGGCTGCGGCCTTCCGGACCATATTGGGGGATAGGTCGCACCGATAGACTCATCTTT.

This clone was recorded a few times. V is TRDV1 and J is TRDJ2; 8 bases are a match to TRDD3. Here the J gene was assigned by germline matching of the DNA, as TCRdb has none. The CDR3 loop spans 22 amino acids. Germline assignment: CDR1 TSWWSYY and CDR2 QGS. V shed 2 bases, J shed 2 bases, and the junction held 22 bases outside the gene matches. The chain's CDR3 is CALGERTPYLSYWGFLTAQLFF. The DNA for the CDR3 is TGTGCTCTTGGGGAAAGAACCCCCTACTTATCGTACTGGGGGTTCTTGACAGCACAACTCTTCTTT.

As for this clone: It differs at one base from a far larger clone, so likely a read error. The same CDR3 arises from other DNA sequences in this sample as well. The chain uses TRDV3 and TRDJ4, with 10 bases fitting TRDD3. V lost 0 bases to trimming and J lost 5 bases; unmatched junction nucleotides: 12. CDR3 length equals 15 residues. Germline CDR1 reads TVYSNPD; CDR2 reads GDNSRS (reference sequence). CDR3 in DNA: TGTGCCTTTAGTCCAGGTTGGGGGATACTGAGGCCCCTGATCTTT. Amino acids: CAFSPGWGILRPLIF. The whole variable domain, filled in from reference TRDV3 and TRDJ4, reads CDKVTQSSPDQTVASGSEVVLLCTYDTVYSNPDLFWYRIRPDYSFQFVFYGDNSRSEGADFTQGRFSVKHILTQKAFHLVISPVRTEDSATYYCAFSPGWGILRPLIFGKGTYLEVQQ.

This clone came up a few times. One base separates it from a far larger clone, so it is likely a read error. The sample contains more than one DNA sequence encoding this CDR3. The chain has TRDV2 and TRDJ1, with D tentatively TRDD3 (6 bases). In the absence of a J gene in TCRdb, the DNA was matched to germline to assign it here. V lost 4 bases to trimming and J lost 0 bases, with 14 bases between them. This CDR3 has 15 residues. The V gene's germline CDR1 is GEAIGNYY and CDR2 EKD. In nucleotides, the CDR3 is TGTGCCTGTGATCGCGTGATGGGGGACACCGATAAACTCATCTTT. It translates to CACDRVMGDTDKLIF.

This clone was seen more than once but under ten times. The amino acid sequence in TCRdb belongs to a much larger clone and departs from this DNA's translation at residue 5, likely a sequencing read error; the sequence shown is translated from the DNA. This chain links TRDV1 with TRDJ1; D is unresolved. Assignment of the J gene here rests on matching the DNA to germline, because TCRdb gives none. CDR1 TSWWSYY and CDR2 QGS come from the germline V gene. The length of the CDR3 is 15 residues. Between the trimmed V and J ends, which lost 4 bases and 8 bases, there was a span of 20 bases. CDR3 bases: TGTGCTCTTGGGGGAGTTTACGTCCTGCCCCACAAACTCATCTTT. It yields the protein CALGGVYVLPHKLIF.

This clone showed up just a few times. With only one base between it and a far larger clone, this is likely a read error. The sample carries other DNA sequences with the same CDR3. This chain joins TRDV1 and TRDJ1; possible D gene TRDD2, 6 bases. TCRdb does not report a J gene; here it was assigned by matching the DNA to germline references. The CDR3 loop spans 16 amino acids. Germline V gives CDR1 TSWWSYY, CDR2 QGS. Trimming cost V 3 bases and J 0 bases, with 14 bases left between them. The CDR3 reads CALGDPSRRYTDKLIF. Here the CDR3 DNA reads TGTGCTCTTGGGGATCCTTCCCGGCGGTACACCGATAAACTCATCTTT.

Note on this clone: TCRdb's listed protein matches a much larger clone and diverges from this DNA's translation at residue 9, likely through a read error; the protein shown comes from the DNA. The chain recombines TRDV2 with TRDJ3, with a tentative D call TRDD3 (5 bases). Germline matching of the DNA provided the J gene here, since TCRdb leaves it blank. The CDR3 length is 16 residues. Germline assignment: CDR1 GEAIGNYY and CDR2 EKD. Written as DNA, the CDR3 is TGTGCCTGTGACGGGTGGGGCTCCCGGGACACCCGACAGATGTTTTTC. This codes for CACDGWGSRDTRQMFF.

This clone has a handful of counts. An end of the junction does not agree with germline; a read error may underlie this. In DNA form, the CDR3 reads TGTGCCTCCACCGGGGGGATACGCAGTTATAGCGATAAACTCACCTTT. Amino acids: CASTGGIRSYSDKLTF. This sequence joins TRDV3 and TRDJ1; 10 nucleotides agree with TRDD3. Per germline, CDR1 TVYSNPD and CDR2 GDNSRS (reference sequence). There are 16 residues in the CDR3.

The sample holds a few counts of this clone. The protein in TCRdb stems from a much larger clone and differs at residue 6 from this DNA's translation, likely a read error; here the protein is translated from the DNA. The chain employs TRDV1 and TRDJ1; 11 bases are a match to TRDD3. TCRdb carries no J gene annotation; the J gene was assigned here by matching the DNA with germline. This CDR3 spans 25 amino acids. The V and J ends lost 6 bases and 0 bases, in that order; junction bases with no gene match: 33. Germline CDR1 TSWWSYY, CDR2 QGS. CDR3 sequence reads: CALGIEWRPPIWGIPEESYTDKLIF. CDR3 DNA: TGTGCTCTTGGAATAGAGTGGCGACCTCCCATCTGGGGGATACCCGAAGAATCGTACACCGATAAACTCATCTTT.

At least ten counts were recorded for this clone. A much larger clone differs from this one at a single base, so this may be a read error. Other DNA variants within this sample encode the same CDR3. This chain connects TRDV1 to TRDJ1, with 12 bases identical to TRDD3. Germline V lookup: CDR1 TSWWSYY, CDR2 QGS. The length of the CDR3 is 25 residues. The DNA for the CDR3 is TGTGCCCTTGATTCCCTACAATCTACTGGGGGATACTCCAACGCCAAAAAACCGTACACCGATAAACTCATCTTT. Protein: CALDSLQSTGGYSNAKKPYTDKLIF.

This clone was counted many times. The chain employs TRDV2 and TRDJ1; D might be TRDD3 (6 bases). Germline V CDR1 and CDR2: GEAIGNYY, EKD. V was pared by 1 base and J by 0 bases, with 17 bases between. The CDR3 spans 17 residues. CDR3 DNA sequence: TGTGCCTGTGACACGCTCGGGGTGGGGGCCCACACCGATAAACTCATCTTT. It codes for CACDTLGVGAHTDKLIF.

This clone has a count of ten or more. The same CDR3 is also encoded by other DNA sequences in this sample. The chain uses TRDV1 and TRDJ1; 7 positions match TRDD3. V gave up 2 bases and J gave up 10 bases; unmatched junction bases: 13. Germline lookup yields CDR1 TSWWSYY and CDR2 QGS. There are 15 residues in the CDR3. The CDR3 spells CALGEDCLGIGRLIF. The CDR3 DNA reads TGTGCTCTTGGGGAAGACTGCCTGGGGATAGGAAGACTCATCTTT.

This clone has at least ten counts. The rearrangement uses TRDV1 and TRDJ1, with D uncertain. Trimming shortened V by 1 base and J by 3 bases, and 27 bases separated the two germline ends. Germline V gene lookup returns CDR1 TSWWSYY and CDR2 QGS. The CDR3 is 20 residues long. The CDR3 is CALGEPLIIPRGYDPDKLIF. Here the CDR3 DNA reads TGTGCTCTTGGGGAACCCCTTATTATCCCCCGCGGGTACGATCCCGATAAACTCATCTTT.

Notes on this clone: A far larger clone is one base from this, pointing to a likely read error. The sample carries other DNA sequences with the same CDR3. The V gene call reads TRDV1; no J gene was called; the table's TRDD3 call for D was not verified on the DNA. The CDR3 runs 22 residues. Germline lookup yields CDR1 TSWWSYY and CDR2 QGS. The CDR3 DNA is TGTGCTCTTGGGGAACTAACCTTCCTACGCCAACACGGCTACTGGGGGATATTATCCCTCATCTTT. It is translated as CALGELTFLRQHGYWGILSLIF.

This clone occurred a few times. The translation of this DNA and the TCRdb protein of a much larger clone differ at residue 15, probably owing to a read error; the protein shown here is translated from the DNA. The chain carries TRDV2 and TRDJ1; TRDD3 aligns across 8 bases. TCRdb leaves out the J gene; it was filled in here by matching the DNA to germline. The CDR3 runs 23 residues. CDR1 GEAIGNYY and CDR2 EKD come from the germline V gene. V lost 3 bases, J lost 4 bases, and 33 bases stayed unmatched. The CDR3 spells CACDRVLDHSATGGPLLFDKLIF. For the CDR3, the DNA is TGTGCCTGTGACCGAGTACTGGATCATTCCGCAACTGGGGGTCCTCTCCTGTTCGATAAACTCATCTTT.